A selection of T cell receptor beta chains follows, all from one sample in a study of beta chain features in type 1 diabetes. Measured with immunoSEQ multiplex PCR; TCRdb has only the in-frame clones, and not every one. There are around 260,000 clones in the sample; about a fifth occur only once, and 0.025% to 0.035% lies in the top ten. Material: naive CD4+ T cells from blood. The receptor source for this set is a woman in her thirties or forties with type 1 diabetes. The CDR3 runs from the conserved cysteine through the conserved F or W.

CDR3aa	v_gene	j_gene
CSVVVGGSNTEAFF	TRBV29-1	TRBJ1-1
CASSFQGDFLAFF	TRBV5-4	TRBJ1-1
CASSPRDDTEAFF	TRBV9	TRBJ1-1
CASSLASGRAEDEQFF	TRBV11-2	TRBJ2-1
CATSRGGLEGYGYTF	TRBV15	TRBJ1-2
CASSVTSAATNEKLFF	TRBV9	TRBJ1-4
CASSGLQGAEAFF	TRBV9	TRBJ1-1
CASSKARASYNEQFF	TRBV21-1	TRBJ2-1
CASSLGGGVSYGYTF	TRBV7-2	TRBJ1-2
CASTGTSGSYEQYF	TRBV19	TRBJ2-7
CALTSGNALETQYF	TRBV30	TRBJ2-5
CASSLSGGLTYNEQFF	TRBV5-4	TRBJ2-1
CASSVGSDSYGYTF	TRBV9	TRBJ1-2
CASSSDRAVPDTQYF	TRBV5-1	TRBJ2-3
CASSSQGAGRDGYTF	TRBV7-3	TRBJ1-2
CASSSGGGSYNEQFF	TRBV28	TRBJ2-1
CASSRQGGETQYF	TRBV18	TRBJ2-5
CASSGGGAMAGELFF	TRBV9	TRBJ2-2
CASSPSLAGGRRDTQYF	TRBV18	TRBJ2-3
CSVALFGTDTEAFF	TRBV29-1	TRBJ1-1
CASTSDFYEQYF	TRBV7-2	TRBJ2-7
CASSLHLGQVLTYEQYF	TRBV5-6	TRBJ2-7
CASSQGRGSYNEQFF	TRBV14	TRBJ2-1
CASSVPGMGQGGDTQYF	TRBV9	TRBJ2-3
CASTPNIAGGSYNEQFF	TRBV5-6	TRBJ2-1
CASSQGAEKLFF	TRBV4-3	TRBJ1-4
CASSYFPGTGGETQYF	TRBV5-1	TRBJ2-5
CASSAGLAGLNEQFF	TRBV7-2	TRBJ2-1
CASTPLATGANVLTF	TRBV5-1	TRBJ2-6
CASRDSPQETQYF	TRBV5-1	TRBJ2-5
CASSPWTGLRNTQYF	TRBV6-5	TRBJ2-3
CSVGQGANYGYTF	TRBV29-1	TRBJ1-2
CASSVLADTIYF	TRBV7-9	TRBJ1-3